The clone carrying this TCR beta chain was recorded many times. Its antigen is unidentified. This record belongs to a study of T cell repertoires in cytomegalovirus infection. Study overall: Both a matching HLA type and CMV infection were indicated by public TCR beta signatures.

The CDR3 has 13 amino acids. Germline-derived CDR1 and CDR2 are SGHVS and FQNEAQ. Trimming removed 5 bases at V and 4 bases at J, with 8 bases between. One entry per CDR3 protein, called by TCRdb with MiXCR from the reads. The table has approximately 700,000 distinct CDR3 sequences, 35% seen once. General study points: Cumulative frequency of public TCR beta families picked out carriers of CMV plus the relevant HLA. Ex vivo, HLA-C-restricted CMV-specific TCR beta clonotypes prevailed over the rest of the response.

Material: PBMCs. V usage is TRBV7-8 and J usage is TRBJ1-4; no clear D. The clonotype originates from a human donor in good health (CMV status not recorded). Some clones in this sample may be carry-over from other donors' samples. CDR3 coding DNA: TGTGCCAGCAGCCCTCGGTTTAATGAAAAACTGTTTTTT. Translating it yields CASSPRFNEKLFF.